A selection of T cell receptor beta chains follows, all from one sample in a study of T cells in Graves' hyperthyroidism and ophthalmopathy. MiXCR, run by TCRdb on the multiplex PCR reads, gives a single entry per CDR3 protein. The data show 200,000 to 300,000 distinct CDR3 sequences, approximately 24% seen once. Source material: blood. These receptors were collected from a middle-aged woman with Graves' ophthalmopathy. CDR3s leave out the opening cysteine and the closing phenylalanine or tryptophan.

v_call cdr3_aa
TRBV20-1 SARRSVAGGTGYEQY
TRBV6-2/TRBV6-3 ASGSLTGGAEAF
TRBV30 AWSDGLRTGELF
TRBV2 ASRGDSTSYEQY
TRBV28 ASSSQGRGYT
TRBV12-3/TRBV12-4 ASSLAPSGANVLT
TRBV6-2/TRBV6-3 ASSPPLY
TRBV7-8 ASLPMNTGELF
TRBV12-3/TRBV12-4 ASGWTGGFYEQY
TRBV24-1 ATSSSGVDDGYT
TRBV12-3/TRBV12-4 ASSLMGLTTEAF
TRBV20-1 SATFDGRGTEAF
TRBV12-3/TRBV12-4 ASGATEAF
TRBV18 ASSPWSRCGYT
TRBV30 AWRFKTGLYGYT
TRBV7-9 ASSLDASGRLYEQY
TRBV28 ASSLRLDGWNYGYT
TRBV4-1 ASSQGWDRGPAKNIQY
TRBV12-3/TRBV12-4 ASSPDRGRVYGYT
TRBV27 ASSLTALGGTQY
TRBV24-1 ATSDTNRYQETQY
TRBV19 ASSPGWNTGELF